This TCR beta chain comes out of a study of T cell repertoires in ileal Crohn's disease. Study overall: Postoperative therapy was given to about half: eleven to twelve thiopurines, 15 to 20 anti-TNF agents. Each sample's TCRB immunosequencing used about 0.5 micrograms of biopsy DNA. Findings and caveats of the study: High-frequency clones were more common in sorted CD8 than CD4 cells.

V was cut by 7 bases and J by 1 base, with 9 bases left in between. Germline V gene lookup returns CDR1 SGHRS and CDR2 YFSETQ. The CDR3 spans 13 residues. In regard to this clone: Its antigen is unidentified.

Libraries were prepared by immunoSEQ multiplex PCR; TCRdb keeps only in-frame clonotypes and omits some of them. The data hold about 3,300 clones, with just over 90% observed a single time. Noted time point: inflamed ileum from the surgical specimen. Sequenced sample: ileal tissue. The receptor's source is an adult with Crohn's disease. This rearrangement joins TRBV5-1 to TRBJ2-1; either TRBD1 or TRBD2 may fit D (5 bases each). The CDR3 DNA reads TGCGCCAGCGGGACCCTTTCCTACAATGAGCAGTTCTTC. Residues: CASGTLSYNEQFF.